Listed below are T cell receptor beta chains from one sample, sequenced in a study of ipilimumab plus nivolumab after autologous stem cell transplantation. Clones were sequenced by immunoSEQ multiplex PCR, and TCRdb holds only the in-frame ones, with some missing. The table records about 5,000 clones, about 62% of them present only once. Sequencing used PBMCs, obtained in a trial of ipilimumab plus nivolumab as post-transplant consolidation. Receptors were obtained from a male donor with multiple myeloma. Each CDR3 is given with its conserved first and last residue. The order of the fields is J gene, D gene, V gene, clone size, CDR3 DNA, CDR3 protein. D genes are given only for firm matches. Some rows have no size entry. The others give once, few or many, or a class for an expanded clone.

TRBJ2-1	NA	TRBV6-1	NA	TGTGCCAGCAGTGAAAGTCCTTGGCGGGACTACAATGAGCAGTTCTTC	CASSESPWRDYNEQFF
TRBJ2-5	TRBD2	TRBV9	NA	TGTGCCAGCAGCGTAGGGCTAGCGGGAGGAGGGCAAGAGACCCAGTACTTC	CASSVGLAGGGQETQYF
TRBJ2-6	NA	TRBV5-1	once	TGCGCCAGCAGCTTGGCCCTGCAACACAGGGTACAGTCTGGGGCCAACGTCCTGACTTTC	CASSLALQHRVQSGANVLTF
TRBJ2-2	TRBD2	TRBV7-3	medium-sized	TGTGCCAGCAGCTTAGCCCACCCCCTACTAGCGGGAGGAAGGGGGGAGCTGTTTTTT	CASSLAHPLLAGGRGELFF
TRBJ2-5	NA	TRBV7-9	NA	TGTGCCAGCAGTCCATTGGAGCAAGAGACCCAGTACTTC	CASSPLEQETQYF
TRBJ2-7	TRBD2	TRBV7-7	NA	TGTGCTAGCAGCCCTTTGACTAGCGGGAGGGATGAGCAGTACTTC	CASSPLTSGRDEQYF
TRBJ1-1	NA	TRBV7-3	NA	TGTGCCAGCAAGGGCAGCATAGTCACTGAAGCTTTCTTT	CASKGSIVTEAFF
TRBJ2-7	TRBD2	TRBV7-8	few	TGTGCCAGCAGCGCACAATCGGGACTAGCGGGTGAACAGTACTTC	CASSAQSGLAGEQYF
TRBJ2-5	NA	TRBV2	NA	TGTGCCAGCAGTCTAATACAGGGTCAAGAGACCCAGTACTTC	CASSLIQGQETQYF
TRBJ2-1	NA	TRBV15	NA	TGTGCCACCAGCAGAGTTAAGGGACTTAATGAGCAGTTCTTC	CATSRVKGLNEQFF
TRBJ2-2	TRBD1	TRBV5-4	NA	TGTGCCAGCAGCTCGGACAGGGGGCTTACCGGGGAGCTGTTTTTT	CASSSDRGLTGELFF
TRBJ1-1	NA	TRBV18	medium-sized	TGTGCCAGCTCACGTGGTGGGGTCGCCGAAGCTTTCTTT	CASSRGGVAEAFF
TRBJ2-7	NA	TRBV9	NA	TGTGCCAGCAGCGTAGGGCACGGGAACGAGCAGTACTTC	CASSVGHGNEQYF
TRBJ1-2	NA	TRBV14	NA	TGTGCCAGCAGTCGCCTGGGCGGCTACACCTTC	CASSRLGGYTF
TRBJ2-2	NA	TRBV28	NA	TGTGCCAGCGAGACGAACACCGGGGAGCTGTTTTTT	CASETNTGELFF
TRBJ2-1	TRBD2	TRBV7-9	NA	TGTGCCAGCAGCACACGGAGTAGGACTAGCGGGACCTACAATGAGCAGTTCTTC	CASSTRSRTSGTYNEQFF
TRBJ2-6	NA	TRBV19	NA	TGTGCCAGTAGTACCGACCGCTCTGGGGCCAACGTCCTGACTTTC	CASSTDRSGANVLTF
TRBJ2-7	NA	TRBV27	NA	TGTGCCAGCAGTTTGGGTACAGGAGGATACTACGAGCAGTACTTC	CASSLGTGGYYEQYF
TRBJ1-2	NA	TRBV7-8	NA	TGTGCCAGCAGCCCCTCGTCAGGGGAAAACTATGGCTACACCTTC	CASSPSSGENYGYTF
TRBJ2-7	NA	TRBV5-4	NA	TGTGCCAGCAGCTCCCACTCCTACGAGCAGTACTTC	CASSSHSYEQYF
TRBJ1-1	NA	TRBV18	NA	TGTGCCAGCTCCCTCCTAGACCCGGGACAAGGAATAGCTACTTTCTTT	CASSLLDPGQGIATFF
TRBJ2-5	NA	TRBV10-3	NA	TGTGCCATCGGGCTTGGCGACCAAGAGACCCAGTACTTC	CAIGLGDQETQYF
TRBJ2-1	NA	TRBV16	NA	TGTGCCAGCAGCCAATTGCCAGAAACCTGGGACAATGAGCAGTTCTTC	CASSQLPETWDNEQFF
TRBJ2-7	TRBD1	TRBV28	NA	TGTGCCAGCAGTAGAGAACAGGGGGCGAATTCCTACGAGCAGTACTTC	CASSREQGANSYEQYF
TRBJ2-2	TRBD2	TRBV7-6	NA	TGTGCCAGCAGCTTATCAACTAGCGGGAGTACGGACACCGGGGAGCTGTTTTTT	CASSLSTSGSTDTGELFF
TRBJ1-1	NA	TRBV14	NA	TGTGCCAGCAGCCAAGTCGGAAGACTGGGGGAAGCTTTCTTT	CASSQVGRLGEAFF
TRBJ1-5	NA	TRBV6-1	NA	TGTGCCAGCACTCGGGGCCCGTATAGCAATCAGCCCCAGCATTTT	CASTRGPYSNQPQHF
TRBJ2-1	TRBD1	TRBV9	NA	TGTGCCAGCAGAGGGGGCGCCTCCTACAATGAGCAGTTCTTC	CASRGGASYNEQFF
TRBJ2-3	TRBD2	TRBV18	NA	TGTGCCAGCTCTCAGCTAGCGGGAGACACAGATACGCAGTATTTT	CASSQLAGDTDTQYF
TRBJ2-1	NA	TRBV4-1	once	TGCGCCAGCAGCCAAGATTGGGGGCGCGAATACAATGAGCAGTTCTTC	CASSQDWGREYNEQFF
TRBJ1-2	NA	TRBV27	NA	TGTGCCAGCAGTTTATCGGGTTTATTTTGGGGGGCGCGAGGAGGCTACACCTTC	CASSLSGLFWGARGGYTF
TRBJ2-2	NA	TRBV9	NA	TGTGCCAGCAGCCCCACAGGGCTCCCCACCGGGGAGCTGTTTTTT	CASSPTGLPTGELFF
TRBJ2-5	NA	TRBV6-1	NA	TGTGCCAGCAGTGAAGGACTGTCACGGCCCTACCGCCAAGAGACCCAGTACTTC	CASSEGLSRPYRQETQYF
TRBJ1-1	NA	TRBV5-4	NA	TGTGCCAGCAGCTTACCGGGACACCCCGGCACTGAAGCTTTCTTT	CASSLPGHPGTEAFF
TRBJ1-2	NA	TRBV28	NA	TGTGCCAGCAGTTCAGGCAGGCGCCTTTGGTATGGCTACACCTTC	CASSSGRRLWYGYTF
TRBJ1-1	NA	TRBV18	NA	TGTGCCAGCTCACCACCCCGACGGGAAGCTAACACTGAAGCTTTCTTT	CASSPPRREANTEAFF
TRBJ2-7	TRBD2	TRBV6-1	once	TGTGCCAGCAGTGACCCTAGCGGGAGGGCCTACGAGCAGTACTTC	CASSDPSGRAYEQYF
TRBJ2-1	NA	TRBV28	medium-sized	TGTGCCAGCACTCCCTCAAAGGGTTCTTCCTACAATGAGCAGTTCTTC	CASTPSKGSSYNEQFF
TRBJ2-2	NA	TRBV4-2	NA	TGTGCCAGCAGCCAAGATCGGCGAGGTGGGGAGCTGTTTTTT	CASSQDRRGGELFF
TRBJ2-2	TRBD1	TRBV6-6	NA	TGTGCCAGCAGTACCCCGGACAGGGCCACCGGGGAGCTGTTTTTT	CASSTPDRATGELFF
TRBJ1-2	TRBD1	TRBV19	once	TGTGCCAGTAGTATCTCCTGGACAGGCGAAGACTATTATGGCTACACCTTC	CASSISWTGEDYYGYTF
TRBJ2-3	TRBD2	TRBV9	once	TGTGCCAGCAGCGTAGCCCCGGGACTAGCGGGTTTTTCTGCCACCACAGATACGCAGTATTTT	CASSVAPGLAGFSATTDTQYF
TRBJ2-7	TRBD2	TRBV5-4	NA	TGTGCCAGCAGCCCCACTAGCGGGGGAATCTACGAGCAGTACTTC	CASSPTSGGIYEQYF
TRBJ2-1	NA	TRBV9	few	TGTGCCAGCAGCCCCGGGAGCTCCTACAATGAGCAGTTCTTC	CASSPGSSYNEQFF
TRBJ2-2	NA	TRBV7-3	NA	TGTGCCAGCAGCTTACCCGGAAGGGGGGAGCTGTTTTTT	CASSLPGRGELFF
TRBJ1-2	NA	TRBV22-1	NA	TGTCCTGGGAGTCCTGGCGGAAAGAGAAAGACCTATGGCTACACCTTC	CPGSPGGKRKTYGYTF
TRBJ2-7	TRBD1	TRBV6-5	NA	TGTGCCAGCAGTAGACAGGGGTGGGGATACGAGCAGTACTTC	CASSRQGWGYEQYF
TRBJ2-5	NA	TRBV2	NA	TGTGCCAGCAGTGCTCGGTTGGGGGAGACCCAGTACTTC	CASSARLGETQYF
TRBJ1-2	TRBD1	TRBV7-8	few	TGTGCCAGCAGCTTAGGAAGGACAGGGGATGGCTACACCTTC	CASSLGRTGDGYTF
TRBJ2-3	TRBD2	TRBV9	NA	TGTGCCAGCAGCGTAGGAACTAGCGGCACAGATACGCAGTATTTT	CASSVGTSGTDTQYF
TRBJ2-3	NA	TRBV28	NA	TGTGCCAGCAGTTCACCGGGGGCACCCACTAGCACAGATACGCAGTATTTT	CASSSPGAPTSTDTQYF
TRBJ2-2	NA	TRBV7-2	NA	TGTGCCAGCAGCCTGATAGGAGGGACCGGGGAGCTGTTTTTT	CASSLIGGTGELFF
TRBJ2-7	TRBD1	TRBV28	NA	TGTGCCAGCAGCCGAACCGGGACAGGTGGCTACGAGCAGTACTTC	CASSRTGTGGYEQYF
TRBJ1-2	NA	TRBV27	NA	TGTGCCAGCACCCCGGGACGGAGCTATGGCTACACCTTC	CASTPGRSYGYTF
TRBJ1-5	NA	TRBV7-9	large	TGTGCCAGCAGCTTAGGCCCCAATCAGCCCCAGCATTTT	CASSLGPNQPQHF
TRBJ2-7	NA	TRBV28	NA	TGTGCCAGCCAGGGTCCCAGTTACGAGCAGTACTTC	CASQGPSYEQYF
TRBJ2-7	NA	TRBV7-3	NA	TGTGCCAGCAGGACGGACAGCTCCTACGAGCAGTACTTC	CASRTDSSYEQYF
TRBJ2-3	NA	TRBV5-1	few	TGCGCCAGCAGCTTGGCAATCGTAGATACGCAGTATTTT	CASSLAIVDTQYF
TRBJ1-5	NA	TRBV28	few	TGTGCCAGCAGTTCTGTCCCCCCTCAGCCCCAGCATTTT	CASSSVPPQPQHF